This paragraph covers one T cell receptor beta chain sequence. The antigen this receptor binds is unknown. Within one base of it there is no much larger clone, and no base qualities were kept. This record comes from a study of T cells after yellow fever vaccination (dated by TCRdb to between 2018 and 2021). With respect to the entire study: The SMART-Seq v4 Ultra Low Input RNA kit was used to prepare libraries from fractions with low cell numbers. Blood samples were taken at several timepoints before and after primary and secondary immunization, and bulk PBMC replicates and cell subsets were isolated. To follow T-cell clones before and after primary and booster YFV17D yellow fever vaccination, bulk TCR alpha and beta repertoires were sequenced over time. Two healthy male donors, one aged 18 to 30 and one aged 30 to 40 years, made up the cohort.

Sample treatment or condition, as interpreted from the label and publication: live attenuated yellow fever vaccine strain. At each blood-draw timepoint, two biological replicates of bulk PBMCs were obtained. PBMCs were isolated from peripheral blood using a standard Ficoll-Paque protocol. RNA was extracted with TriZol from bulk PBMCs, CD4 and CD8 fractions, and dextramer-positive and dextramer-negative fractions. The research as a whole found: Computational filtering was needed because FACS-sorted repertoires could contain abundant contaminating clonotypes from the bulk population. Compared with the primary T-cell response, the secondary T-cell response was weaker but faster, peaking on day 5 rather than day 15. Because only a couple of donors were included in the study, the extent to which the findings can be generalized is limited. A small fraction of clonotypes appeared in both the CD4 and CD8 compartments, likely as a result of convergent recombination. After the booster, most clones that had expanded after primary vaccination were detected again (roughly 96% of CD4 and around nine tenths of CD8), suggesting broad maintenance of memory.

The CDR3 holds 14 amino acids from the cysteine to the phenylalanine. The DNA shown is the 42-base CDR3, in frame from base 1. After removal of 5 bases from V and 2 bases from J, the junction retains 3 bases not matched to a gene. CDR1 and CDR2, looked up from the germline V gene, are SGHTA and FQGNSA. TCR cDNA was made using 5'RACE template switching, a step that added a universal primer site and unique molecular identifiers. Priming for cDNA synthesis came from both the TCR alpha and TCR beta constant segments. Libraries were amplified in two PCR steps, with sample barcodes and sequencing adapters added in the second step. Sequencing of the libraries was done on either Illumina HiSeq 2500 (2x100 bp) or NovaSeq (2x150 bp). Turning to the authors' computational methods: MIGEC handled demultiplexing of reads and collapsing into UMI consensus sequences, while MiXCR performed V(D)J alignment. Vaccine-responding clonotypes were defined with edgeR using replicate PBMC samples, requiring FDR below 0.01 and a log2 fold change above 5 up to day 15. Bulk clonotypes were assigned CD4 or CD8 identity according to which sequenced CD4 or CD8 repertoire held them at higher abundance. The public reads were reprocessed in TCRdb via fastp at Q25 and MiXCR, keeping in-frame beta chains. Each entry is one CDR3 protein sequence, shown with its most common DNA and genes. What appears here as the V and J calls and clone size reflects TCRdb's work, not the paper's. This sample gives 500,000 to 650,000 distinct CDR3 sequences in total; approximately 15% of them show up just once. 11% to 15% of the sample is taken by the ten largest.

The clonotype comes from a young man who received the YFV17D yellow fever vaccine. The rearrangement joined TRBV7-2 to TRBJ1-2; TRBD1 agrees with 9 junctional bases. Here the sequenced sample was PBMCs, taken on the day of the yellow fever booster vaccination. The CDR3 sequence is CASSRDRENYGYTF. Here is the DNA: TGTGCCAGCAGCCGGGACAGGGAAAACTATGGCTACACCTTC.